Listed here are 32 T cell receptor beta chains from one sample, sequenced in a study of blood T cell repertoires in COVID-19 (dated by TCRdb to about 2020). Receptor libraries were prepared by the immunoSEQ multiplex PCR assay. Imported from immuneACCESS, the table was reduced by TCRdb to in-frame sequences with V and J called. These copies leave out some clones; in studies compared against another copy, an unresolved V gene accounts for under half, and the cause of the remainder is not known. For this sample there are 85,000 to 90,000 clones; about 88% appear just once. The ten biggest clones cover 1.2% of the sample. The sample taken for sequencing was peripheral blood. The source of these receptors is a man older than 75 with active or convalescent COVID-19.

The chain has TRBV7-8 and TRBJ1-5; D unresolved. Trimming shortened V by 2 bases and J by 2 bases, and 13 bases separated the two germline ends. The CDR3 length is 16 residues. CDR1 is SGHVS and CDR2 is FQNEAQ in the germline V gene. CDR3 nucleotide sequence: TGTGCCAGCAGCTTAAGTTCAGGACTTGGCAATCAGCCCCAGCATTTT. This encodes CASSLSSGLGNQPQHF. The complete variable domain, with remaining parts taken from reference TRBV7-8 and TRBJ1-5, reads GAGVSQSPRYKVAKRGQDVALRCDPISGHVSLFWYQQALGQGPEFLTYFQNEAQLDKSGLPSDRFFAERPEGSVSTLKIQRTQQEDSAVYLCASSLSSGLGNQPQHFGDGTRLSIL.

This clone was recorded only once. This sequence joins TRBV29-1 and TRBJ2-3; D is possibly TRBD1 (8 bases). Per germline, CDR1 SQVTM and CDR2 ANQGSEA. The CDR3 is made up of 12 amino acids. V gave up 7 bases and J gave up 6 bases, with 14 bases separating them. The CDR3 protein is CSADRGGDTQYF. Here the CDR3 DNA reads TGCAGCGCTGACAGGGGAGGGGATACGCAGTATTTT.

The rearrangement links TRBV19 to TRBJ2-1; possible D gene TRBD2, 7 bases. Germline loops: CDR1 LNHDA, CDR2 SQIVND (reference sequence). Trimming cost V 1 base and J 10 bases, with 11 bases left between them. CDR3 length: 13 residues. The CDR3 DNA follows: TGTGCCAGTAGTATAGTGGGCGGGGGCGAGCAGTTCTTC. Translating gives CASSIVGGGEQFF.

The chain recombines TRBV7-2 with TRBJ1-3; tentatively, D is TRBD1 (6 bases). V was trimmed by 5 bases and J by 0 bases, leaving 17 bases between them. Germline CDR1 SGHTA, CDR2 FQGNSA. CDR3 length equals 17 residues. The CDR3 region is CASSRTELLPSGNTIYF. CDR3 sequence (DNA): TGTGCCAGCAGCAGGACAGAACTGCTTCCCTCTGGAAACACCATATATTTT.

In regard to this clone: Distinct nucleotide sequences in the sample also encode this CDR3. Here the CDR3 reads CASRGTSGSYEQYF. The CDR3 nucleotides read TGTGCCAGCAGGGGGACTAGCGGGAGCTACGAGCAGTACTTC. The chain uses TRBV2 and TRBJ2-7; 14 bases align to TRBD2. Looked up from germline, CDR1 is SNHLY and CDR2 is FYNNEI. CDR3 length: 14 amino acids. J was trimmed by 3 bases and V by 6 bases; bases with no gene match: 1. The whole variable domain, remainder taken from reference TRBV2 and TRBJ2-7, is EPEVTQTPSHQVTQMGQEVILRCVPISNHLYFYWYRQILGQKVEFLVSFYNNEISEKSEIFDDQFSVERPDGSNFTLKIRSTKLEDSAMYFCASRGTSGSYEQYFGPGTRLTVT.

This sequence joins TRBV9 and TRBJ2-2, with D possibly matching TRBD2 (5 bases). The CDR3 spans 13 residues. CDR1 is SGDLS and CDR2 is YYNGEE in the germline V gene. V lost 2 bases and J lost 7, with 9 bases in between. CDR3 in amino acids: CASSVRDSGELFF. DNA for the CDR3: TGTGCCAGCAGCGTCCGGGATAGCGGGGAGCTGTTTTTT.

The V call is TRBV29-1, the J call TRBJ1-2, with TRBD1 identical over 10 bases. V gave up 6 bases and J gave up 6 bases; unmatched junction bases: 4. The germline gives CDR1 SQVTM, CDR2 ANQGSEA. This CDR3 spans 12 amino acids. CDR3 nucleotides: TGCAGCGTCGGGACAGGGGTTGATGGCTACACCTTC. Residues: CSVGTGVDGYTF.

This rearrangement joins TRBV21-1 to TRBJ2-1; the table gives TRBD2 as D, unverified against the DNA. TRBV21-1 is a pseudogene. The length of the CDR3 is 20 residues. The CDR3 DNA reads TGTGCCAGCAGCGCTCCGCTCCTCTACACTAGCGGGGTTCACACGCGGAAGCAGTTCTTC. Protein product: CASSAPLLYTSGVHTRKQFF.

The rearrangement uses TRBV5-8 and TRBJ2-7; maybe TRBD2 (5 bases). V was pared by 0 bases and J by 2 bases, with 6 bases between. The CDR3 length is 13 residues. Per the germline V gene, CDR1 is SGHTS and CDR2 is YDEGEE. This CDR3 reads CASSLAGTYEQYF. The CDR3 region has the DNA TGTGCCAGCAGCTTGGCCGGGACCTACGAGCAGTACTTC. The whole variable domain, remainder taken from reference TRBV5-8 and TRBJ2-7, is EAGVTQSPTHLIKTRGQQATLRCSPISGHTSVYWYQQALGLGLQFLLWYDEGEERNRGNFPPRFSGRQFPNYSSELNVNALELEDSALYLCASSLAGTYEQYFGPGTRLTVT.

V and J are TRBV11-2 and TRBJ1-1; D remains ambiguous. V lost 1 base, J lost 5 bases, and 11 bases lay in between. This CDR3 is 14 amino acids long. Germline loops: CDR1 SGHAT, CDR2 FQNNGV. The CDR3 reads CASSLAGGQTEAFF. CDR3 DNA sequence: TGTGCCAGCAGCTTAGCTGGCGGGCAAACTGAAGCTTTCTTT.

This sequence joins TRBV12-3 or TRBV12-4 and TRBJ1-4; D is unresolved. The V and J ends lost 3 bases and 4 bases respectively, with 6 bases between them. CDR3 length: 13 amino acids. Written as DNA, the CDR3 is TGTGCCAGCAGTTTTCACAGTAATGAAAAACTGTTTTTT. Protein sequence: CASSFHSNEKLFF.

J is TRBJ2-3 and V is TRBV11-2, with a weak D call TRBD2 (7 bases). Between the trimmed V and J ends, which lost 5 bases and 5 bases, there was a span of 20 bases. The V gene's germline CDR1 is SGHAT and CDR2 FQNNGV. The CDR3 loop spans 16 amino acids. CDR3 DNA sequence: TGTGCCAGCAGCCCGGACGGTAGGGGGGGCCTAGATACGCAGTATTTT. This translates into CASSPDGRGGLDTQYF. The full variable domain, completed using reference TRBV11-2 and TRBJ2-3, is EAGVAQSPRYKIIEKRQSVAFWCNPISGHATLYWYQQILGQGPKLLIQFQNNGVVDDSQLPKDRFSAERLKGVDSTLKIQPAKLEDSAVYLCASSPDGRGGLDTQYFGPGTRLTVL.

This clone is a singleton in its sample. V is TRBV25-1 and J is TRBJ1-4; D uncertain. The CDR3 has 13 amino acids. The germline V gene encodes CDR1 MGHDK and CDR2 SYGVNS. The V end lost 4 bases, the J end lost 8 bases, and 11 bases lay between the germline ends. The CDR3 sequence is CASSGGAYEKLFF. CDR3 coding DNA: TGTGCCAGCAGTGGAGGAGCTTACGAAAAACTGTTTTTT.

The V gene is TRBV6-1, the J gene TRBJ1-2; perhaps TRBD1 as D (5 bases). Germline CDR1 MNHNS, CDR2 SASEGT. This CDR3 is 13 amino acids long. V lost 2 bases and J 6 bases, leaving 10 bases between the germline ends. The CDR3 DNA sequence: TGTGCCAGCAGTGAAAGGGCAGGGAATGGCTACACCTTC. It specifies CASSERAGNGYTF.

Regarding this clone: Within the sample, other DNA sequences also encode this same CDR3. This rearrangement joins TRBV28 to TRBJ1-2, with 9 positions matching TRBD1. The germline V gene has CDR1 MDHEN and CDR2 SYDVKM. The V and J ends lost 3 bases and 5 bases, in that order; junction bases with no gene match: 7. The CDR3 is made up of 15 amino acids. This chain's CDR3 is CASSLPTGGGYGYTF. In DNA form, the CDR3 reads TGTGCCAGCAGTTTGCCGACAGGGGGTGGTTATGGCTACACCTTC.

This chain joins TRBV5-1 and TRBJ2-2; the D gene is possibly TRBD2 (6 bases). This CDR3 contains 15 residues. V gave up 7 bases and J gave up 3 bases, with 16 bases separating them. Per the germline V gene, CDR1 is SGHRS and CDR2 is YFSETQ. The CDR3 DNA reads TGCGCCAGCTCTCGTGGAGGGGCCGACACCGGGGAGCTGTTTTTT. As protein: CASSRGGADTGELFF.

The rearrangement uses TRBV27 and TRBJ2-7, with a tentative D call TRBD2 (6 bases). Trimming stripped 2 bases from V and 3 bases from J, with 17 bases between. The germline CDR1 and CDR2 sequences are MNHEY and SMNVEV (reference sequence). The CDR3 length is 16 residues. The CDR3: CASSLAGTPGRYEQYF. The CDR3 DNA reads as TGTGCCAGCAGTTTAGCGGGGACGCCCGGACGCTACGAGCAGTACTTC.

The V call is TRBV7-2, the J call TRBJ1-2, with D possibly being TRBD1 (5 bases). Trimming left V 8 bases short and J 7 bases short, with 17 bases between. Per the germline V gene, CDR1 is SGHTA and CDR2 is FQGNSA. The CDR3 covers 13 residues. In nucleotides, the CDR3 is TGTGCCAGCGGTACGGGGGGGAGTGCTGGCTACACCTTC. Translation gives CASGTGGSAGYTF.

The rearrangement joins TRBV6-1 to TRBJ1-6; D remains ambiguous. V lost 2 bases and J lost 6, with 5 bases in between. The CDR3 consists of 13 residues. The germline V gene encodes CDR1 MNHNS and CDR2 SASEGT. CDR3: CASSEISNSPLHF. The DNA for the CDR3 is TGTGCCAGCAGTGAAATATCTAATTCACCCCTCCACTTT.

The V gene is TRBV5-1, the J gene TRBJ2-1; 11 bases agree with TRBD2. The CDR3 covers 16 residues. V was clipped by 4 bases and J by 6 bases; unmatched bases: 9. The germline gives CDR1 SGHRS, CDR2 YFSETQ. CDR3 DNA sequence: TGCGCCAGCAGCCCAGGGACTAGCGGCCTTACCAATGAGCAGTTCTTC. Translating it yields CASSPGTSGLTNEQFF.

The chain couples TRBV7-3 to TRBJ2-2; 8 nucleotides align to TRBD2. Losses at the gene ends were 0 bases for V and 5 bases for J; bases not matched to a gene: 8. Germline assignment: CDR1 SGHTA and CDR2 FQGTGA. This CDR3 region has 17 residues. For the CDR3, the DNA is TGTGCCAGCAGCTTAACGGGCCAGCGGGAGAGTACCGGGGAGCTGTTTTTT. This translates into CASSLTGQRESTGELFF.

The chain uses TRBV7-9 and TRBJ1-2; D not certain. This CDR3 spans 12 amino acids. Germline V gene data show CDR1 as SEHNR and CDR2 as FQNEAQ (reference sequence). Trimming cost V 5 bases and J 8 bases, with 12 bases left between them. This CDR3 is CASSLRGEGYTF. CDR3 nucleotide sequence: TGTGCCAGCAGCCTACGAGGAGAGGGCTACACCTTC.

Comments on this clone: The same CDR3 is also encoded by other DNA sequences in this sample. The V gene is TRBV28, the J gene TRBJ2-2, with D tentatively TRBD1 (6 bases). V lost 4 bases to trimming and J lost 2 bases, with 8 bases between them. Per germline, CDR1 MDHEN and CDR2 SYDVKM. The CDR3 has 14 residues. Here the CDR3 reads CASSSGQNTGELFF. CDR3 nucleotides: TGTGCCAGCAGTTCGGGACAAAACACCGGGGAGCTGTTTTTT.

This chain uses TRBV19 with TRBJ1-3; D uncertain. The CDR3 is 17 amino acids. V was cut by 5 bases and J by 0 bases, with 17 bases left in between. CDR1 and CDR2 from the germline V gene are LNHDA and SQIVND (reference sequence). The chain's CDR3 is CASSLQSGLVSGNTIYF. CDR3 DNA sequence: TGTGCCAGTAGTTTGCAGAGCGGACTGGTCTCTGGAAACACCATATATTTT.

V usage is TRBV6-6 and J usage is TRBJ2-7; 7 positions match TRBD2. In germline, CDR1 is MNHNY, CDR2 SVGAGI (reference sequence). Trimming took 7 bases from V and 3 from J; bases not matched to a gene: 15. The CDR3 has 16 amino acids. The CDR3 DNA reads as TGTGCCAGCACATCACCGGGAACTAGCGCTAACTACGAGCAGTACTTC. Translating it yields CASTSPGTSANYEQYF.

This chain joins TRBV20-1 and TRBJ2-4; TRBD2 aligns across 12 bases. The V gene end was trimmed by 3 bases and the J gene end by 8 bases; junction bases not matched to a gene: 14. CDR3 length: 17 residues. The germline CDR1 and CDR2 sequences are DFQATT and SNEGSKA (reference sequence). DNA of the CDR3: TGCAGTGCTAGTGGGCTAGCGGGAGGGCCCGTGGTGGACATTCAGTACTTC. Translating gives CSASGLAGGPVVDIQYF.

This chain links TRBV5-8 with TRBJ2-7, with TRBD1 matching over 7 bases. Germline values: CDR1 SGHTS, CDR2 YDEGEE. This CDR3 has 12 residues. The V segment lost 4 bases and the J segment 5 bases; nucleotides outside the gene matches: 3. CDR3 amino acids: CASSLTGHEQYF. CDR3 coding DNA: TGTGCCAGCAGCCTGACAGGGCACGAGCAGTACTTC. Using reference TRBV5-8 and TRBJ2-7 for the parts outside the CDR3, the full variable domain is EAGVTQSPTHLIKTRGQQATLRCSPISGHTSVYWYQQALGLGLQFLLWYDEGEERNRGNFPPRFSGRQFPNYSSELNVNALELEDSALYLCASSLTGHEQYFGPGTRLTVT.

V and J are TRBV10-2 and TRBJ2-2; 11 nucleotides match TRBD2. Germline lookup yields CDR1 WSHSY and CDR2 SAAADI. The CDR3 loop spans 16 amino acids. V was clipped by 2 bases and J by 6 bases; unmatched bases: 5. The CDR3 reads CASSEKQGLAAGELFF. In DNA, the CDR3 is TGCGCCAGCAGTGAGAAGCAGGGACTAGCGGCCGGGGAGCTGTTTTTT.

This chain connects TRBV4-2 to TRBJ2-3; 7 positions match TRBD2. The CDR3 is 17 amino acids. J was trimmed by 1 base and V by 0 bases; bases with no gene match: 7. CDR1 and CDR2 (germline): LGHNA, YNFKEQ. CDR3 sequence reads: CASSQDRASGRTDTQYF. The CDR3 nucleotides are TGTGCCAGCAGCCAAGATCGAGCTAGCGGCCGCACAGATACGCAGTATTTT.

This clone was counted a few times. The rearrangement uses TRBV5-8 and TRBJ2-1, with TRBD2 as a possible D gene (6 bases). The CDR3 is made up of 15 amino acids. V was clipped by 0 bases and J by 2 bases, with 9 bases between them. Germline values: CDR1 SGHTS, CDR2 YDEGEE. The DNA of the CDR3 is TGTGCCAGCAGCTTGGTCCGGGAGCCCTACAATGAGCAGTTCTTC. Translated, it gives CASSLVREPYNEQFF.

The chain is built from TRBV2 and TRBJ2-2, with TRBD1 identical over 10 bases. J lost 4 bases, V lost 6 bases, and 8 bases had no gene match. The CDR3 sequence is 16 residues long. Germline CDR1 SNHLY, CDR2 FYNNEI. The CDR3 is CASRIDRGRSTGELFF. CDR3 DNA sequence: TGTGCCAGCAGAATTGACAGGGGGCGGTCCACCGGGGAGCTGTTTTTT.

The chain is built from TRBV3-1 (or the pseudogene TRBV3-2) and TRBJ2-3; 14 bases are shared with TRBD2. The CDR3 consists of 22 residues. In germline, CDR1 is LGHDT, CDR2 YNNKEL (reference sequence). V shed 1 base and J 2 bases; nucleotides not matched to a gene: 17. The CDR3, as DNA: TGTGCCAGCAGCCAAGTCCCGGGACTAGCGGGAGCCAGTTTTCGGGACACAGATACGCAGTATTTT. Translation: CASSQVPGLAGASFRDTDTQYF.